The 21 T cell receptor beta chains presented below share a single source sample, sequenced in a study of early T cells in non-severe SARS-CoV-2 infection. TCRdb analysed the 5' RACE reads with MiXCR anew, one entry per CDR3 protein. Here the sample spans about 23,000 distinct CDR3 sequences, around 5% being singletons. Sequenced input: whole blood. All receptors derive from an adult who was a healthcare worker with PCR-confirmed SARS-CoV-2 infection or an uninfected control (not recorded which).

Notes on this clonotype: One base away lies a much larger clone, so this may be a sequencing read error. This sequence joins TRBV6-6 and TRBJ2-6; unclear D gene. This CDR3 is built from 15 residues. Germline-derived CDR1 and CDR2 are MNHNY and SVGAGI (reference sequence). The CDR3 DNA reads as TGTGACAGCAGTTACTCGCGGCCCGGGGCCAACGTCCTGACTTTC. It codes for CDSSYSRPGANVLTF.

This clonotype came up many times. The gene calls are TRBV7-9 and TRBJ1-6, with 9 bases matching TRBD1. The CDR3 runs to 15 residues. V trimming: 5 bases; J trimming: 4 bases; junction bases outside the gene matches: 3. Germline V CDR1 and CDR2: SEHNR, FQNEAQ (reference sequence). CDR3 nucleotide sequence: TGTGCCAGCAGCATCGGACAGGGGTATAATTCACCCCTCCACTTT. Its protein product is CASSIGQGYNSPLHF.

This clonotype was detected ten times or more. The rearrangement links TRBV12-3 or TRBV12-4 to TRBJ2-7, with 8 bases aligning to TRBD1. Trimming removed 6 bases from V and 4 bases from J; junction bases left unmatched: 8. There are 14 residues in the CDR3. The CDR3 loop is CASRQGVAGYEQYF. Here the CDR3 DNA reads TGTGCCAGCAGACAGGGGGTGGCGGGTTACGAGCAGTACTTC.

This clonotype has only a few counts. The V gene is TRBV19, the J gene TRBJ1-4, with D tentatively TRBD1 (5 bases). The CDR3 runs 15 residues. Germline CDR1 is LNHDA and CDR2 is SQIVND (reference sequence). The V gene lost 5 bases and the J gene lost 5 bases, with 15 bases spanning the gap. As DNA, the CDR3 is TGTGCCAGTAGTTTCCGAGGGGAGCGGAATGAAAAACTGTTTTTT. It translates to CASSFRGERNEKLFF.

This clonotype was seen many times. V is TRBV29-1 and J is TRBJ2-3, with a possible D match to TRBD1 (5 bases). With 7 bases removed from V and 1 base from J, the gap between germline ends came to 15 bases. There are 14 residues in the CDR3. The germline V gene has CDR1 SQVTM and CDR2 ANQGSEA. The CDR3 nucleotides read TGCAGCGGAAGAGACAGCTGGGGCACAGATACGCAGTATTTT. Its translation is CSGRDSWGTDTQYF.

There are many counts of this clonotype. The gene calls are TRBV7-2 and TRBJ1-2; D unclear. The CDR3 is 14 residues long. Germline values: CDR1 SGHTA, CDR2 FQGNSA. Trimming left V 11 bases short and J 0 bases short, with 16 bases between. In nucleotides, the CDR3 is TGTGCCCACAGCTTCACGGATTCTAACTATGGCTACACCTTC. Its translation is CAHSFTDSNYGYTF. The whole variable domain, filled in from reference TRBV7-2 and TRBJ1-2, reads GAGVSQSPSNKVTEKGKDVELRCDPISGHTALYWYRQSLGQGLEFLIYFQGNSAPDKSGLPSDRFSAERTGGSVSTLTIQRTQQEDSAVYLCAHSFTDSNYGYTFGSGTRLTVV.

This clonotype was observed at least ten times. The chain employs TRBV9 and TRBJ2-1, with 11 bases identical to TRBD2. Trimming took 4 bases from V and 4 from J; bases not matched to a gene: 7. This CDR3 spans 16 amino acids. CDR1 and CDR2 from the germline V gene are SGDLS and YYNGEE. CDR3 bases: TGTGCCAGCAGCTCGAGACTAGCGGGGAGTTACAATGAGCAGTTCTTC. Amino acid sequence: CASSSRLAGSYNEQFF.

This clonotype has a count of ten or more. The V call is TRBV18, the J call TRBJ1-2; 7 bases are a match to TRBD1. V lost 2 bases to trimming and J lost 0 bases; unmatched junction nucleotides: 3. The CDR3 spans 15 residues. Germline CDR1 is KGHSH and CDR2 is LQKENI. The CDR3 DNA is TGTGCCAGCTCACCAGACAGGGTGGCTAACTATGGCTACACCTTC. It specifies CASSPDRVANYGYTF. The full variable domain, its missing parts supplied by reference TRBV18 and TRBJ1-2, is NAGVMQNPRHLVRRRGQEARLRCSPMKGHSHVYWYRQLPEEGLKFMVYLQKENIIDESGMPKERFSAEFPKEGPSILRIQQVVRGDSAAYFCASSPDRVANYGYTFGSGTRLTVV.

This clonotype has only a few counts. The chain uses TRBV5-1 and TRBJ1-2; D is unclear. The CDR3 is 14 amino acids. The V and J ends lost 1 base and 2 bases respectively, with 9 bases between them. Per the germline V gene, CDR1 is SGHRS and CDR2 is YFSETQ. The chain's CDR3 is CASSLSGANYGYTF. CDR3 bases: TGCGCCAGCAGCTTGTCAGGAGCCAACTATGGCTACACCTTC.

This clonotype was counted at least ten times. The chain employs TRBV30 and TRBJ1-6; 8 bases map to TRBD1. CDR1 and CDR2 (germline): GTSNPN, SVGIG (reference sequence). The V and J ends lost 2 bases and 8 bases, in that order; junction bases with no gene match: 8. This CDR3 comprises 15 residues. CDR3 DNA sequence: TGTGCCTGGAGTTCTATGACAGGGGCCTATTCACCCCTCCACTTT. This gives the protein CAWSSMTGAYSPLHF.

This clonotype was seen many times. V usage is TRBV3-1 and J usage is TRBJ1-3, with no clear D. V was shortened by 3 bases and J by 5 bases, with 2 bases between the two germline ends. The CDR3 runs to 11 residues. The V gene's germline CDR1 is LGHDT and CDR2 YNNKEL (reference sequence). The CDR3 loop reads CASSHRNTIYF. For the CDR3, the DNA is TGTGCCAGCAGCCATAGAAACACCATATATTTT. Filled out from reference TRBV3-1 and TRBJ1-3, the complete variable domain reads DTAVSQTPKYLVTQMGNDKSIKCEQNLGHDTMYWYKQDSKKFLKIMFSYNNKELIINETVPNRFSPKSPDKAHLNLHINSLELGDSAVYFCASSHRNTIYFGEGSWLTVV.

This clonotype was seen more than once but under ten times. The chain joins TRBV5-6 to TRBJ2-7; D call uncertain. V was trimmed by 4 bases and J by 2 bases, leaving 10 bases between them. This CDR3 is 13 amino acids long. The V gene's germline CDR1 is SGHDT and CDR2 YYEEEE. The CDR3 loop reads CASSPSAPYEQYF. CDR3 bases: TGTGCCAGCAGCCCGAGTGCCCCCTACGAGCAGTACTTC. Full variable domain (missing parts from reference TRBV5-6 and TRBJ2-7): DAGVTQSPTHLIKTRGQQVTLRCSPKSGHDTVSWYQQALGQGPQFIFQYYEEEERQRGNFPDRFSGHQFPNYSSELNVNALLLGDSALYLCASSPSAPYEQYFGPGTRLTVT.

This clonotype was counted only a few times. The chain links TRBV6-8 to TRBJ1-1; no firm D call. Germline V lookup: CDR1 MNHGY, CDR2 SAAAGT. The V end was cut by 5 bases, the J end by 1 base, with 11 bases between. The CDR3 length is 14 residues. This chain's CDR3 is CASSPGRRNTEAFF. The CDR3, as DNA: TGTGCCAGCAGTCCTGGGCGACGGAACACTGAAGCTTTCTTT.

CDR3 in amino acids: CASSPGGVIAKTYGYTF. The CDR3 region has the DNA TGTGCCAGCAGCCCCGGAGGAGTAATAGCCAAGACCTATGGCTACACCTTC. The chain recombines TRBV7-3 with TRBJ1-2; D is unresolved. Trimming stripped 5 bases from V and 4 bases from J, with 23 bases between. Germline V gene data show CDR1 as SGHTA and CDR2 as FQGTGA. The CDR3 has 17 residues.

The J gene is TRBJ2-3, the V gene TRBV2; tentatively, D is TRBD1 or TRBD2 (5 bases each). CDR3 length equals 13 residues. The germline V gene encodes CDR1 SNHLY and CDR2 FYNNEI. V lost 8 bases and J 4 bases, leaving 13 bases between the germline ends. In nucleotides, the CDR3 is TGTGCCAGCGGACACGAGGGGCCAGATACGCAGTATTTT. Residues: CASGHEGPDTQYF.

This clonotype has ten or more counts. CDR3 sequence reads: CASSFPTSGPEGSTDTQYF. The CDR3 DNA reads as TGTGCCAGCAGCTTTCCTACTAGCGGACCCGAGGGTAGCACAGATACGCAGTATTTT. The V and J genes are TRBV7-6 and TRBJ2-3; 8 nucleotides match TRBD2. V shed 3 bases, J shed 0 bases, and the junction held 14 bases outside the gene matches. Germline-derived CDR1 and CDR2 are SGHVS and FNYEAQ. This CDR3 contains 19 residues.

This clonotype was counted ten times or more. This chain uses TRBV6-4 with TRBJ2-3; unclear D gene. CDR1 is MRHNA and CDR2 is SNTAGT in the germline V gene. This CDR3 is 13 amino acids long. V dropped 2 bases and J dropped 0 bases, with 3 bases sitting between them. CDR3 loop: CASSDQSTDTQYF. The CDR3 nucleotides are TGTGCCAGCAGTGACCAGAGCACAGATACGCAGTATTTT.

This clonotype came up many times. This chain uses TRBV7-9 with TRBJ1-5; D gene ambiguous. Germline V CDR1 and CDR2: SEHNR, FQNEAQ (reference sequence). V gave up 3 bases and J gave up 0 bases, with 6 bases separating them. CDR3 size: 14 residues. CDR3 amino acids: CASSFADSNQPQHF. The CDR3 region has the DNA TGTGCCAGCAGCTTCGCGGATAGCAATCAGCCCCAGCATTTT.

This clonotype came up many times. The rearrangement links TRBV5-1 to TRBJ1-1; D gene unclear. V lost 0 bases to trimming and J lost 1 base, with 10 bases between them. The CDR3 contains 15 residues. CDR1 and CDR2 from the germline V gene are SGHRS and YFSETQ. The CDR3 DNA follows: TGCGCCAGCAGCTTGGTCCAAGCCCAGAACACTGAAGCTTTCTTT. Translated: CASSLVQAQNTEAFF.

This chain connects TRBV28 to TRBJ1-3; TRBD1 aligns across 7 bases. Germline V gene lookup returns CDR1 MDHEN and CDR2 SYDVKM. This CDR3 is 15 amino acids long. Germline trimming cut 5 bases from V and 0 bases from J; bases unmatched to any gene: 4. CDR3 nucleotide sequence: TGTGCCAGCAGTCGGGGGGACAGCTCTGGAAACACCATATATTTT. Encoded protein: CASSRGDSSGNTIYF.

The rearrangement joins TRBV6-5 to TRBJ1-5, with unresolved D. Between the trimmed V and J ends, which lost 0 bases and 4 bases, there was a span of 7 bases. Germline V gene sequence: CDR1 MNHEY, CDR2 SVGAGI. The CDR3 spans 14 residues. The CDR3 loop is CASSYSKGNQPQHF. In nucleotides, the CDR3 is TGTGCCAGCAGTTACTCGAAGGGAAATCAGCCCCAGCATTTT.